Listed below are T cell receptor beta chains from one sample, sequenced in a study of shared T cell receptors in the human thymus. Only in-frame clones appear in the TCRdb table, and some are missing; sequencing was by immunoSEQ multiplex PCR. Of over 65,000 clones detected, 90% to 95% appear once; the ten largest clones hold about 0.033%. The sample comprised thymocytes. These receptors all come from a human donor. Both conserved end residues are part of each CDR3. The D gene is left open where the match is weak. Only part of the rows carry a size: once, few, many, or a class if the clone is expanded.

v_call: TRBV4-3; d_call: NA; j_call: TRBJ2-1; clone_size: NA; cdr3_nt: TGCGCCAGCAGCCAAGCTAACTGCGCCAATGAGCAGTTCTTC; cdr3_aa: CASSQANCANEQFF
v_call: TRBV5-6; d_call: NA; j_call: TRBJ2-5; clone_size: NA; cdr3_nt: TGTGCCAGCAGCTTGGCCTTGTTGGGGGGCGGAGAGACCCAGTACTTC; cdr3_aa: CASSLALLGGGETQYF
v_call: TRBV7-9; d_call: NA; j_call: TRBJ1-4; clone_size: NA; cdr3_nt: TGTGCCAGCAGCTCAAGAGGGCCTAATGAAAAACTGTTTTTT; cdr3_aa: CASSSRGPNEKLFF
v_call: TRBV18; d_call: NA; j_call: TRBJ1-1; clone_size: NA; cdr3_nt: TGTGCCAGCTCACTCCGGGACTGCTTGAACACTGAAGCTTTCTTT; cdr3_aa: CASSLRDCLNTEAFF
v_call: TRBV19; d_call: TRBD2; j_call: TRBJ2-3; clone_size: NA; cdr3_nt: TGTGCCAGTAGTATAGGACTAGCGGGGGGGTTTCAGAGTACGCAGTATTTT; cdr3_aa: CASSIGLAGGFQSTQYF
v_call: TRBV19; d_call: NA; j_call: TRBJ2-7; clone_size: few; cdr3_nt: TGTGCCAGTAGTCCCCGGAGGCATGCTGGCCGCGTCGAGCAGTACTTC; cdr3_aa: CASSPRRHAGRVEQYF
v_call: TRBV14; d_call: NA; j_call: TRBJ1-1; clone_size: NA; cdr3_nt: TGTGCCAGCAGCCCACCTCGGGGGTTGGAAGCTTTCTTT; cdr3_aa: CASSPPRGLEAFF
v_call: TRBV4-3; d_call: TRBD2; j_call: TRBJ2-1; clone_size: NA; cdr3_nt: TGCGCCAGCAGCCTCACTAGCGGGGGCCTCTACAATGAGCAGTTCTTC; cdr3_aa: CASSLTSGGLYNEQFF
v_call: TRBV7-2; d_call: TRBD2; j_call: TRBJ2-3; clone_size: NA; cdr3_nt: TGTGCCAGCAGCCAGGTACTAGCGGACACTTTGGATACGCAGTATTTT; cdr3_aa: CASSQVLADTLDTQYF
v_call: TRBV28; d_call: TRBD1; j_call: TRBJ1-6; clone_size: once; cdr3_nt: TGTGCCAGCAGCAAGGGACAGGGAATTTTTTCACCCCTCCACTTT; cdr3_aa: CASSKGQGIFSPLHF
v_call: TRBV5-5; d_call: NA; j_call: TRBJ1-5; clone_size: NA; cdr3_nt: TGTGCCAGCAGCCTGGACCCGGGTAATCAGCCCCAGCATTTT; cdr3_aa: CASSLDPGNQPQHF
v_call: TRBV4-3; d_call: NA; j_call: TRBJ1-6; clone_size: NA; cdr3_nt: TGCGCCAGCAGTCATGGGAAACGGAGCTCCTATAATTCACCCCTCCACTTT; cdr3_aa: CASSHGKRSSYNSPLHF
v_call: TRBV2; d_call: NA; j_call: TRBJ2-7; clone_size: NA; cdr3_nt: TGTGCCAGCAGACGCTTTGGGGAGGGGGACTACGAGCAGTACTTC; cdr3_aa: CASRRFGEGDYEQYF
v_call: TRBV5-5; d_call: NA; j_call: TRBJ1-6; clone_size: NA; cdr3_nt: TGTGCCAGCACCCCCCAACAGGGAGATTCACCCCTCCACTTT; cdr3_aa: CASTPQQGDSPLHF
v_call: TRBV4-1; d_call: TRBD1; j_call: TRBJ2-6; clone_size: NA; cdr3_nt: TGCGCCAGCAGCCAAGAGAGGCGGGACAGGGAATACTCTGGGGCCAACGTCCTGACTTTC; cdr3_aa: CASSQERRDREYSGANVLTF
v_call: TRBV4-1; d_call: NA; j_call: TRBJ2-4; clone_size: once; cdr3_nt: TGCGCCAGCAGCCCCTCGACAGGTCTAGCCAAAAACATTCAGTACTTC; cdr3_aa: CASSPSTGLAKNIQYF
v_call: TRBV21-1; d_call: NA; j_call: TRBJ1-5; clone_size: NA; cdr3_nt: TGTGCCAGCAGCAAAGAGAGACAGGTTCATAGCAATCAGCCCCAGCATTTT; cdr3_aa: CASSKERQVHSNQPQHF
v_call: TRBV4-2; d_call: TRBD2; j_call: TRBJ2-3; clone_size: once; cdr3_nt: TGTGCCAGCAGCCACGGGACTAGCGATGTTGGAGATACGCAGTATTTT; cdr3_aa: CASSHGTSDVGDTQYF
v_call: TRBV23-1; d_call: TRBD1; j_call: TRBJ1-2; clone_size: NA; cdr3_nt: TGCGCCAGCAGTCAATTAAAAGGCAAACAGGGGCATTTCTATGGCTACACCTTC; cdr3_aa: CASSQLKGKQGHFYGYTF
v_call: TRBV2; d_call: TRBD1; j_call: TRBJ2-7; clone_size: NA; cdr3_nt: TGTGCCAGCAGCCCCCCCGGACAGGGCAAGCGGTACGAGCAGTACTTC; cdr3_aa: CASSPPGQGKRYEQYF
v_call: TRBV27; d_call: NA; j_call: TRBJ2-3; clone_size: NA; cdr3_nt: TGTGCCAGCAGCCCCGCCGGGACACCCAGCGGAGATACGCAGTATTTT; cdr3_aa: CASSPAGTPSGDTQYF
v_call: TRBV7-2; d_call: TRBD1; j_call: TRBJ1-5; clone_size: NA; cdr3_nt: TGTGCCAGCAGCAAACAGGGGGCCGGACAGCCCCAGCATTTT; cdr3_aa: CASSKQGAGQPQHF
v_call: TRBV7-3; d_call: NA; j_call: TRBJ1-6; clone_size: NA; cdr3_nt: TGTGCCAGCAGCACCGGGGGCGCGGGTAATAATTCACCCCTCCACTTT; cdr3_aa: CASSTGGAGNNSPLHF
v_call: TRBV30; d_call: TRBD1; j_call: TRBJ1-3; clone_size: once; cdr3_nt: TGTGCCTGGACCCGAAAGTACAGGGGTTCCCGCTGGGAGAGAAATAAAAAGAACACCATATATTTT; cdr3_aa: CAWTRKYRGSRWERNKKNTIYF
v_call: TRBV5-4; d_call: NA; j_call: TRBJ1-1; clone_size: NA; cdr3_nt: TGTGCCAGCAGCTTGGACGCTACTCCCACTGAAGCTTTCTTT; cdr3_aa: CASSLDATPTEAFF
v_call: TRBV27; d_call: NA; j_call: TRBJ2-5; clone_size: NA; cdr3_nt: TGTGCCAGCAAAACTCCAGACTCGTACCAAGAGACCCAGTACTTC; cdr3_aa: CASKTPDSYQETQYF
v_call: TRBV10-3; d_call: NA; j_call: TRBJ2-7; clone_size: NA; cdr3_nt: TGTGCCATCAGTGACGGGACCCTCTCCTACGAGCAGTACTTC; cdr3_aa: CAISDGTLSYEQYF
v_call: TRBV13; d_call: NA; j_call: TRBJ1-2; clone_size: NA; cdr3_nt: TGTGCCAGCAGCTTAGGTAGAGGGGTAGGTGGCTACACCTTC; cdr3_aa: CASSLGRGVGGYTF
v_call: TRBV2; d_call: TRBD2; j_call: TRBJ2-5; clone_size: NA; cdr3_nt: TGTGCCAGAGAACCGGGACTAGCGCGAGAAGAGACCCAGTACTTC; cdr3_aa: CAREPGLAREETQYF
v_call: TRBV5-5; d_call: NA; j_call: TRBJ1-5; clone_size: NA; cdr3_nt: TGTGCCAGCAGCCAGGTTATACGACTCAGCAATCAGCCCCAGCATTTT; cdr3_aa: CASSQVIRLSNQPQHF
v_call: TRBV20-1; d_call: NA; j_call: TRBJ2-3; clone_size: once; cdr3_nt: TGCAGTGCTTGCCCCGAGGATACGCAGTATTTT; cdr3_aa: CSACPEDTQYF
v_call: TRBV15; d_call: NA; j_call: TRBJ2-7; clone_size: NA; cdr3_nt: TGTGCCACCAGCAGAGTAGTTCCGTGGCTAAACCGATACGAGCAGTACTTC; cdr3_aa: CATSRVVPWLNRYEQYF
v_call: TRBV11-2; d_call: TRBD2; j_call: TRBJ2-5; clone_size: NA; cdr3_nt: TGTGCCAGCAGCTTAAAAGCGGGGCCACAAGAGACCCAGTACTTC; cdr3_aa: CASSLKAGPQETQYF